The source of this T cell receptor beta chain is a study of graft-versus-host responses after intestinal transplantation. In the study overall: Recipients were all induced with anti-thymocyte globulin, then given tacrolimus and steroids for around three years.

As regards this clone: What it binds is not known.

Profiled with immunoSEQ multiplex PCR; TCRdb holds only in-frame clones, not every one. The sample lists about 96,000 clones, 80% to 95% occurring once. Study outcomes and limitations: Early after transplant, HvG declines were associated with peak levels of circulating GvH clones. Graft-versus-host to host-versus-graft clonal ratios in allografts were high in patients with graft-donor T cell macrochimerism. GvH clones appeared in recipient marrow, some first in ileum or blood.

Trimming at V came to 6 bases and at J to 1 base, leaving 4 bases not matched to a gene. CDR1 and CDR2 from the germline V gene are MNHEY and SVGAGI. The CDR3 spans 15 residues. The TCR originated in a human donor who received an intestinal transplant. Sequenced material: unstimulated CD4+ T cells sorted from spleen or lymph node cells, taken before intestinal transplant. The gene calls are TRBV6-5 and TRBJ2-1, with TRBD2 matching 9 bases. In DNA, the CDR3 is TGTGCCAGCAGCCTTAGCGGGAGATCCTACAATGAGCAGTTCTTC. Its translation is CASSLSGRSYNEQFF.